Sequencing of this T cell receptor beta chain was carried out in a study of CD8+ T cells in alopecia areata (dated by TCRdb to 2016 to 2018). Study-level background: Skin from C3H/HeJ donors with spontaneous alopecia (about 6-12 months old) was grafted onto female C3H/HeJ recipients that were 7-10 weeks old. To study T cell clonal expansion in alopecia areata, the researchers applied high-throughput TCRbeta sequencing to both the C3H/HeJ mouse model and human patients. In humans, TCRbeta sequencing was performed on scalp tissue and on sorted CD4+ and CD8+ peripheral blood T cells from healthy controls and from patients with patchy or totalis/universalis alopecia areata. Clonality in the scalp was compared among normal scalp (n=4), patchy alopecia areata scalp (n=8), and alopecia totalis/universalis scalp (n=8). RNA came from the PAXgene miRNA kit for fixed scalp, the miRNeasy kit for PBMCs, and the RNeasy kit for mouse skin. TCRbeta CDR3 regions were amplified by immunoSEQ multiplex PCR using 35 Vbeta forward and 13 Jbeta reverse primers. The full study reports these points: Higher clonality and more expanded CD8+ clones were observed in lesional scalp than in normal scalp, particularly in alopecia totalis/universalis, a finding suggestive of antigenic drive. Shared TCR sequences between patients were less evident than in mice, which may be partly attributable to HLA diversity in the patient population. Unlike mouse skin, where gammadelta T cells dominate, normal human skin contains resident alphabeta T cells that get sequenced too, which complicates analysis of the scalp TCR repertoire.

Per the germline V gene, MNHDT is the CDR1 and YYDKIL is the CDR2. Trimming removed 0 bases from V and 4 bases from J, leaving 9 bases between the germline ends. The CDR3 sequence holds 15 residues, the cysteine and phenylalanine included. The DNA covers only part of the CDR3, 33 bases in frame from base 1. As for this clone: There is no known antigen for this receptor. This receptor came from a mouse, so its gene names and germline sequences are mouse ones too. The sequence runs out 4 residues before the end of the CDR3; the remainder is reconstructed from the germline J gene.

The library was made by the immunoSEQ multiplex PCR assay. RNA was extracted from all samples and reverse transcribed into cDNA as template for TCR sequencing. SuperScript III was used to make first-strand cDNA, primed with a 2:1 mix of oligo-dT and random hexamers. A synthetic immune receptor repertoire was used to assess amplification bias, and residual bias was removed computationally. Libraries were sequenced on Illumina HiSeq using 60 bp reads that covered the CDR3 and were read from J toward V. Under the source paper's analysis protocol: Raw reads were preprocessed to remove errors, and CDR3 was defined by IMGT conventions from the conserved cysteine to phenylalanine. Clonality was computed as 1 minus the Shannon entropy, with the entropy normalized by log2 of the number of productive unique TCRs. Whether each scalp clone was CD4 or CD8 was inferred by checking scalp TCRbeta sequences against the CD4 and CD8 repertoires from sorted blood. TCRdb mirrors the immuneACCESS table, restricted to in-frame sequences. Some clones are absent from its copies; in checked studies, under half trace to an unresolved V gene, and the reason for the others is unknown. The V and J calls and clone size come from that table; D and trimming were worked out from the DNA. The table gives around 100,000 clones for this sample, with none occurring only once. The ten largest account for 20% of the sample.

The receptor chain draws on TRBV17 and TRBJ2-2; there is no confident call for the D gene. The specimen sequenced was lesional skin. The source is a C3H/HeJ mouse with alopecia areata. The MHC haplotype found in this strain is H2-k. The covered CDR3 bases are TGTGCTAGCAGTAGAGATCCCCAGTTCACCGGG. Translated, it gives CASSRDPQFTG. The CDR3 in full is CASSRDPQFTGQLYF.